What follows are 5 T cell receptor beta chains derived from one specimen sequenced in a study of blood T cell repertoires in COVID-19. The table came from immunoSEQ multiplex PCR; TCRdb's copy has only in-frame clones and leaves some out. The top ten clones hold around 28% of a sample with 77,000 or so clones, over 60% of them seen once. Specimen: peripheral blood. The receptors derive from a woman older than 75 with active or convalescent COVID-19.

DNA for the CDR3: TGCGCCAGCAGCTTGGATTCTTGGGACAGAGTAAAGACCCAGTACTTC. This sequence encodes CASSLDSWDRVKTQYF. This chain connects TRBV5-1 to TRBJ2-5, with TRBD1 identical over 7 bases. V dropped 0 bases and J dropped 6; count of bases not matched to a gene: 11. The CDR3 extends over 16 amino acids. Germline assignment: CDR1 SGHRS and CDR2 YFSETQ.

This clone was recorded a few times. The rearrangement links TRBV6-2 or TRBV6-3 to TRBJ2-7; D is unresolved. CDR3 length: 12 amino acids. Germline V CDR1 and CDR2: MNHEY, SVGEGT. The V and J ends lost 4 bases and 6 bases respectively, with 10 bases between them. The CDR3, as DNA: TGTGCCAGCAGTTCCGACTGGCTCGAGCAGTACTTC. Its protein product is CASSSDWLEQYF.

The CDR3 sequence: CASSISGTGGATEAFF. The DNA of the CDR3 is TGTGCCAGTAGTATTTCCGGGACAGGGGGCGCGACTGAAGCTTTCTTT. This rearrangement joins TRBV19 to TRBJ1-1; 12 nucleotides match TRBD1. The CDR3 contains 16 residues. Germline CDR1 LNHDA, CDR2 SQIVND (reference sequence). V shed 3 bases, J shed 5 bases, and the junction held 7 bases outside the gene matches.

This clone appeared a few times. The chain links TRBV6-1 to TRBJ2-6; TRBD2 might be the D (5 bases). Looked up from germline, CDR1 is MNHNS and CDR2 is SASEGT. V gave up 3 bases and J gave up 3 bases, with 9 bases separating them. The CDR3 runs 15 residues. The CDR3 is CASSDGGGGANVLTF. The CDR3 nucleotides read TGTGCCAGCAGTGATGGAGGCGGTGGGGCCAACGTCCTGACTTTC.

This clone was recorded many times. The chain combines TRBV25-1 with TRBJ1-2, with 7 bases matching TRBD1. With V trimmed by 2 bases and J by 4 bases, 7 bases remained unmatched. The CDR3 is 15 amino acids. The germline gives CDR1 MGHDK, CDR2 SYGVNS. CDR3 nucleotide sequence: TGTGCCAGCAGTGAAAAGGGGGCACGAGTCTATGGCTACACCTTC. It yields the protein CASSEKGARVYGYTF.